One sample yielded the 23 T cell receptor beta chains listed below, sequenced in a study of T cells in Graves' hyperthyroidism and ophthalmopathy. Amplification targeted TCR beta CDR3 regions from RNA transcripts. The TCR CDR3 was amplified in a first-round RT-PCR using the HTBI primer set. Each CDR3 protein gets one entry after TCRdb re-called the multiplex PCR reads with MiXCR. The data contain some 800,000 distinct CDR3 sequences, about 38% of them singletons. The sequenced sample consisted of blood. Receptors originate from a man between 18 and 35 years old with Graves' hyperthyroidism.

The V gene is TRBV20-1, the J gene TRBJ2-2; 8 positions agree with TRBD1. The ends lost 6 bases at V and 0 bases at J; junction bases unmatched: 3. The CDR3 has 14 residues. CDR1 and CDR2 from the germline V gene are DFQATT and SNEGSKA (reference sequence). CDR3 sequence reads: CSAKDRANTGELFF. The CDR3 DNA is TGCAGTGCCAAGGACAGGGCGAACACCGGGGAGCTGTTTTTT.

This clonotype was picked up many times. The chain carries TRBV2 and TRBJ1-2; D is ambiguous. There are 15 residues in the CDR3. V lost 5 bases and J lost 0, with 13 bases in between. Germline loops: CDR1 SNHLY, CDR2 FYNNEI. CDR3 DNA: TGTGCCAGCAGTCTCCAGGACGGAGCTAACTATGGCTACACCTTC. As protein: CASSLQDGANYGYTF. Looking up the rest from reference TRBV2 and TRBJ1-2 gives the full variable domain: EPEVTQTPSHQVTQMGQEVILRCVPISNHLYFYWYRQILGQKVEFLVSFYNNEISEKSEIFDDQFSVERPDGSNFTLKIRSTKLEDSAMYFCASSLQDGANYGYTFGSGTRLTVV.

In the case of this clonotype: One end of the junction fails to match germline, which may point to a read error. V usage is TRBV10-3 and J usage is TRBJ1-6; maybe TRBD1 (5 bases). Germline loops: CDR1 ENHRY, CDR2 SYGVKD. The CDR3 is made up of 14 amino acids. The CDR3 here is CAIGESGTTSALHF. CDR3 DNA sequence: TGTGCCATCGGTGAGTCTGGGACCACCTCTGCCCTCCACTTT.

This clonotype was seen repeatedly, ten times or more. V and J are TRBV29-1 and TRBJ2-2; D gene unclear. CDR3 length: 13 amino acids. CDR1 and CDR2 from the germline V gene are SQVTM and ANQGSEA. V was pared by 3 bases and J by 0 bases, with 5 bases between. The CDR3: CSVETPNTGELFF. The CDR3 DNA follows: TGCAGCGTTGAGACACCGAACACCGGGGAGCTGTTTTTT.

This clonotype was counted between two and nine times. CDR3: CASSQGVTGSNYGYTF. CDR3 in DNA: TGCGCCAGCAGCCAAGGAGTTACAGGTTCTAACTATGGCTACACCTTC. This rearrangement joins TRBV4-1 to TRBJ1-2; tentatively, D is TRBD1 (5 bases). The CDR3 has 16 amino acids. The V and J ends lost 1 base and 0 bases respectively, with 12 bases between them. Germline CDR1 MGHRA, CDR2 YSYEKL.

V and J are TRBV24-1 and TRBJ2-3; D tentatively fits TRBD1 or TRBD2 (6 bases each). V was trimmed by 7 bases and J by 0 bases, leaving 13 bases between them. This CDR3 has 15 amino acids. Germline CDR1 and CDR2: KGHDR and SFDVKD. The CDR3 DNA is TGTGCCACCAGGGATACAGGGACTAGCACAGATACGCAGTATTTT. Protein sequence: CATRDTGTSTDTQYF.

This clonotype appeared many times. The CDR3 sequence is CSVGDSRTYGYTF. The DNA of the CDR3 is TGCAGCGTAGGGGACAGCCGCACCTATGGCTACACCTTC. This sequence joins TRBV29-1 and TRBJ1-2, with TRBD1 identical over 7 bases. There are 13 residues in the CDR3. Trimming removed 6 bases from V and 4 bases from J; junction bases left unmatched: 8. From germline, CDR1 is SQVTM and CDR2 ANQGSEA.

This clonotype was detected ten times or more. This sequence joins TRBV6-6 and TRBJ1-2; 7 positions match TRBD1. The CDR3 length is 13 residues. In germline, CDR1 is MNHNY, CDR2 SVGAGI (reference sequence). The junction had 5 bases not matched to a gene; V was cut back by 6 bases and J by 4 bases. CDR3 region: CASRPDRAYGYTF. For the CDR3, the DNA is TGTGCCAGCAGGCCAGACAGGGCCTATGGCTACACCTTC.

The V call is TRBV5-6, the J call TRBJ1-2; 7 bases map to TRBD1. This CDR3 has 12 residues. Germline V gene sequence: CDR1 SGHDT, CDR2 YYEEEE. V was pared by 7 bases and J by 3 bases, with 3 bases of the junction left unmatched. This CDR3 reads CASHDRDYGYTF. CDR3 nucleotide sequence: TGTGCCAGCCACGACAGGGACTATGGCTACACCTTC.

This clonotype turned up a few times. The chain recombines TRBV14 with TRBJ1-1; D gene uncertain. The V and J ends lost 8 bases and 4 bases respectively, with 17 bases between them. The CDR3 length is 14 residues. The V gene's germline CDR1 is SGHDN and CDR2 FVKESK. The CDR3 protein is CASSPPRSPTEAFF. CDR3 nucleotide sequence: TGTGCCAGCTCACCACCCCGCAGTCCCACTGAAGCTTTCTTT.

The J gene is TRBJ2-7, the V gene TRBV5-6, with D uncertain. V was cut by 0 bases and J by 2 bases, with 12 bases left in between. The CDR3 totals 15 residues. Germline values: CDR1 SGHDT, CDR2 YYEEEE. Here the CDR3 DNA reads TGTGCCAGCAGCTTGGACCTCAGCAGTCCCTACGAGCAGTACTTC. The encoded protein is CASSLDLSSPYEQYF.

This clonotype was seen a handful of times. The chain links TRBV6-6 to TRBJ1-5, with D hard to call. V gave up 8 bases and J gave up 2 bases, with 16 bases separating them. The germline V gene encodes CDR1 MNHNY and CDR2 SVGAGI (reference sequence). This CDR3 is built from 15 residues. The CDR3 is CASRSEDRRNQPQHF. The CDR3 coding sequence is TGTGCCAGCCGCTCGGAGGACCGCCGCAATCAGCCCCAGCATTTT.

As to this clonotype: One base away lies a much larger clone, so this may be a sequencing read error. Because the CDR3 is missing its conserved closing phenylalanine or tryptophan, this is likely a read error. The rearrangement uses TRBV9 and TRBJ1-1, with 9 bases fitting TRBD1. The V segment lost 3 bases and the J segment 7 bases; nucleotides outside the gene matches: 4. CDR1 and CDR2 (germline): SGDLS, YYNGEE. The CDR3 spans 13 residues. The CDR3 spells CASSGGTGIEAFL. Here the CDR3 DNA reads TGTGCCAGCAGCGGAGGGACAGGGATTGAAGCTTTCCTT.

This clonotype showed up many times. This chain connects TRBV6-5 to TRBJ1-2, with D possibly TRBD1 on 6 matching bases. The V end was cut by 2 bases, the J end by 8 bases, with 12 bases between. CDR1 is MNHEY and CDR2 is SVGAGI in the germline V gene. The CDR3 is made up of 13 amino acids. The CDR3 nucleotides read TGTGCCAGCAGTTACCAAGAGACAGGAGGCTACACCTTC. This codes for CASSYQETGGYTF.

This clonotype was seen a few times. V is TRBV7-6 and J is TRBJ1-2, with TRBD1 as a possible D gene (6 bases). CDR1 SGHVS and CDR2 FNYEAQ come from the germline V gene. Trimming took 5 bases from V and 8 from J, leaving 12 bases between them. The CDR3 extends over 12 amino acids. CDR3 amino acids: CASSDRLGGYTF. CDR3 DNA: TGTGCCAGCAGCGACAGGTTGGGAGGCTACACCTTC.

Of note for this clonotype: A single base separates this from a much larger clone, so it may be a read error. The V and J genes are TRBV19 and TRBJ1-2, with 7 bases fitting TRBD1. There are 14 residues in the CDR3. Germline-derived CDR1 and CDR2 are LNHDA and SQIVND (reference sequence). The CDR3 is CAGSIVEGAYGYTF. The CDR3 DNA sequence: TGTGCCGGTAGTATCGTAGAGGGGGCCTATGGCTACACCTTC. The whole variable domain, filled in from reference TRBV19 and TRBJ1-2, reads DGGITQSPKYLFRKEGQNVTLSCEQNLNHDAMYWYRQDPGQGLRLIYYSQIVNDFQKGDIAEGYSVSREKKESFPLTVTSAQKNPTAFYLCAGSIVEGAYGYTFGSGTRLTVV.

This clonotype was detected many times. The V call is TRBV7-2, the J call TRBJ1-5; no clear D gene. The CDR3 spans 15 residues. V dropped 2 bases and J dropped 3 bases, with 11 bases sitting between them. Per the germline V gene, CDR1 is SGHTA and CDR2 is FQGNSA. CDR3 region: CASSLSGGSNQPQHF. CDR3 DNA: TGTGCCAGCAGCTTATCCGGTGGCTCCAATCAGCCCCAGCATTTT.

The chain couples TRBV12-3 or TRBV12-4 to TRBJ2-2; D possibly matches TRBD1 or TRBD2 (5 bases each). V shed 11 bases and J shed 0 bases, with 10 bases lying between them. The CDR3 totals 13 residues. This CDR3 is CASGHTNTGELFF. The CDR3 region has the DNA TGTGCCTCGGGGCACACGAACACCGGGGAGCTGTTTTTT.

This clonotype was seen a few times. One end of the junction fails to match germline, which may point to a read error. The V call is TRBV5-1, the J call TRBJ1-5; tentatively, D is TRBD1 (6 bases). Germline assignment: CDR1 SGHRS and CDR2 YFSETQ. The CDR3 contains 14 residues. The CDR3: CASKAGDSNQPQHF. Here the CDR3 DNA reads TGCGCCAGCAAAGCAGGGGATAGCAATCAGCCTCAGCATTTT.

The rearrangement uses TRBV20-1 and TRBJ1-1; 8 bases align to TRBD1. V shed 4 bases and J 3 bases; nucleotides not matched to a gene: 7. The germline V gene encodes CDR1 DFQATT and CDR2 SNEGSKA (reference sequence). The CDR3 loop spans 14 amino acids. CDR3 sequence: CSAKDRAIHTEAFF. The CDR3 DNA reads as TGCAGTGCTAAGGACAGGGCGATCCACACTGAAGCTTTCTTT.

The chain combines TRBV29-1 with TRBJ2-5; possible D gene TRBD2, 6 bases. The CDR3 spans 12 residues. Germline V gene data show CDR1 as SQVTM and CDR2 as ANQGSEA. Trimming removed 4 bases at V and 4 bases at J, with 10 bases between. CDR3 protein: CSVALGGETQYF. The CDR3, as DNA: TGCAGCGTTGCGTTGGGGGGAGAGACCCAGTACTTC.

A remark on this clonotype: At one boundary the junction diverges from the germline segment, which might be a read error. The rearrangement uses TRBV7-2 and TRBJ1-2; the D is unclear. The CDR3 is 13 residues long. CDR1 is SGHTA, CDR2 FQGNSA, per germline. CDR3 region: CASGLATSYGYTF. The CDR3 nucleotides read TGTGCCAGCGGCTTAGCCACGTCCTATGGCTACACCTTC.

This clonotype appeared many times. This chain links TRBV4-3 with TRBJ2-7; D ambiguous. This CDR3 has 13 amino acids. The germline CDR1 and CDR2 sequences are LGHNA and YSLEER. V was clipped by 3 bases and J by 0 bases, with 6 bases between them. CDR3 amino acids: CASSQGNSYEQYF. The CDR3 nucleotides are TGCGCCAGCAGCCAGGGAAACTCCTACGAGCAGTACTTC.